This paragraph covers one T cell receptor (beta chain) sequence. Its target antigen remains unknown. No base quality values were provided; no much bigger clone lies one nucleotide off. The donors were healthy, HIV-negative adults who had no recently reported acute infections or vaccinations. Every donor was a Caucasian adult living in Nashville, Tennessee, USA. Magnetic negative selection was used to enrich CD4+ T cells, after which naive cells were positively selected on CD45RA and the negative fraction became the memory subset. After blood collection by leukapheresis, PBMCs were isolated using Ficoll-Histopaque density gradient centrifugation and then cryopreserved in the vapor phase of liquid nitrogen. Analytical flow cytometry was used to check the purity and quantity of each magnetically sorted T cell population. Each sorted fraction had its genomic DNA isolated and then quantified by UV absorbance on a Nanodrop 2000c.

TCR CDR3 regions were amplified from genomic DNA by multiplex PCR using the deep immunoSEQ assay. Extracted genomic DNA from each cell subset was distributed evenly across all wells of several immunoSEQ 96-well plates, and each plate was treated as a replicate. Each replicate PCR for sorted subsets received approximately 200 ng genomic DNA, equal to about 30,000 T cell genomes. Purified libraries were quantified with a Qubit 3.0 fluorometer, sized on a Bioanalyzer 2100, and re-quantified with the KAPA Library Quantification kit. Every immunoSEQ 96-well plate was sequenced on a dedicated single-read 150-cycle Illumina NextSeq 550 flow cell. Processing in the source paper ran as follows. The immunoSEQ output contained only junctional sequences without quality scores, so filtering could not match that applied to full-length reads. Sequences were annotated with PyIR, a Python wrapper for IgBLAST v1.9, and V/J genes and CDR3 were assigned using IMGT germline references. Reads were removed for weak V/J assignments (E-value above 1e-6), missing CDR3, stop codons, out-of-frame junctions, or ambiguous translated residues. V3J clonotypes were defined as sequences sharing the same inferred V gene, J gene, and CDR3 amino acid sequence. Percentage overlap between repertoires was calculated by dividing the number of shared unique clonotypes by the size of the smaller repertoire. Repertoire richness was assessed with RTK rarefaction, the Chao1 estimator, and Recon v2.1 estimates of unobserved clonotypes. OLGA was used to compute generation probabilities for all TCRbeta clonotypes that the gDNA method yielded from a handful of donors. TCRdb took over this immuneACCESS table, retaining in-frame rearrangements with V and J assigned. Such tables are incomplete; in checked studies, under half of the missing clones stem from an unresolved V gene, and the remainder is unexplained. V and J calls and clone size come straight from that table; D and trimming were deduced from the DNA. This sample has over 1.4 million clones in its table, and about 96% of those were observed once. Jointly, the top ten make up approximately 1.1% of the sample.

The CDR3 numbers 16 residues from cysteine through phenylalanine. The sequence is cut down to CDR3 DNA, 48 bases in frame from base 1. The source of the sample is a study of shared clonotypes between healthy human individuals (dated by TCRdb to the early 2020s). Regarding the study in general: The cohort comprised two women and a few men aged 18 to 49 years. To estimate repertoire size and how much clonotypes are shared between individuals, the study performed deep sequencing of blood TCR repertoires from roughly five healthy adults. For each donor, CD4 naive and CD4 memory were each given three plates, CD8 naive was given two plates, and CD8 memory was given one plate. To increase sequencing depth and limit assay-specific biases, different laboratories used diverse techniques to prepare libraries and sequence TCR repertoires. Leukapheresis yielded between about 0.9 and 9 billion PBMCs per donor. Beyond this particular receptor, the publication reports: Because the study included a small number of donors, the genetic and exposure-history diversity represented was limited. Pairwise subsampling indicated that sequencing depth was expected to affect the degree of clonotype sharing among donors. Naive subsets generally had larger estimated clonotype richness than memory subsets did. When several donors were compared, the shared fraction of clonotypes was about 5.4% for naive CD4, roughly 3.4% for naive CD8, about 2.5% for memory CD4, and less than 0.45% for memory CD8. Compared with non-shared clonotypes, clonotypes shared by all four sorted-subset donors had higher generation probabilities. Incomplete sequencing was indicated by rarefaction of sorted-subset datasets, despite the large sequencing depth. Sampling was restricted to blood, and TCR repertoires in tissues likely differ from the TCR repertoires found in blood.

Sequenced sample: naive CD4+ T cells sorted from blood. The cell subset or site label for this specimen denotes: CD45RA+ positively selected. The sequence is built from TRBV21-1 and TRBJ2-7. TRBV21-1 constitutes a pseudogene. The sequence was collected from a man younger than 40 in good health. The CDR3 in this case is CAWQGKPHDPSYEQYF. At the DNA level, the sequence is TGTGCCTGGCAAGGTAAGCCACACGATCCAAGCTACGAGCAGTACTTC.